These 8 T cell receptor beta chains originate from one sample sequenced in a study of T-cell memory formation after mild COVID-19. TCRdb reanalysed the 5' RACE reads using MiXCR and keeps one entry per CDR3 protein. In the table there are roughly 250,000 distinct CDR3 sequences, about a sixth of which are singletons. The source material was PBMCs or a T cell subset sorted from them (not recorded which). All receptors come from a young man who had mild COVID-19 (a few samples of this study predate the infection). Cell type and time point are not known.

This clonotype was counted a few times. The gene calls are TRBV7-9 and TRBJ2-7; D may be TRBD2 (7 bases). With 5 bases removed from V and 1 base from J, the gap between germline ends came to 15 bases. The CDR3 covers 15 residues. Germline loops: CDR1 SEHNR, CDR2 FQNEAQ (reference sequence). CDR3 nucleotides: TGTGCCAGCAGCAGGACGGGGGGCCTTTCCTACGAGCAGTACGTC. This encodes CASSRTGGLSYEQYV.

The chain uses TRBV7-2 and TRBJ2-7; tentatively, D is TRBD2 (6 bases). The CDR3 extends over 14 amino acids. The V and J ends lost 5 bases and 3 bases respectively, with 14 bases between them. The germline V gene encodes CDR1 SGHTA and CDR2 FQGNSA. Here the CDR3 reads CASSQGLVYYEQYF. The CDR3 DNA reads TGTGCCAGCAGCCAGGGACTCGTATACTACGAGCAGTACTTC.

This clonotype was detected many times. V usage is TRBV10-3 and J usage is TRBJ1-2; D remains ambiguous. Germline CDR1 ENHRY, CDR2 SYGVKD. The V gene lost 6 bases and the J gene lost 8 bases, with 7 bases spanning the gap. The CDR3 is 10 amino acids. For the CDR3, the DNA is TGTGCCATCAGGGCGGGAGGCTACACCTTC. It translates to CAIRAGGYTF.

This clonotype was observed a few times. The chain joins TRBV3-1 to TRBJ1-5; D may be TRBD1 (5 bases). V was trimmed by 2 bases and J by 5 bases, leaving 13 bases between them. Germline assignment: CDR1 LGHDT and CDR2 YNNKEL (reference sequence). This CDR3 has 15 amino acids. Here the CDR3 reads CASSQSSGLDQPQHF. The CDR3, as DNA: TGTGCCAGCAGCCAATCCTCAGGGCTGGATCAGCCCCAGCATTTT.

This clonotype was seen a handful of times. The CDR3 coding sequence is TGTGCCAGCAGCCCCCAGATTGCGAACACCGGGGAGCTGTTTTTT. Translated, it gives CASSPQIANTGELFF. V and J are TRBV7-3 and TRBJ2-2, with D unresolved. The CDR3 consists of 15 residues. Germline CDR1 is SGHTA and CDR2 is FQGTGA. The germline V and J ends were trimmed by 5 bases and 0 bases, with 10 bases remaining between them.

The V call is TRBV10-3, the J call TRBJ2-5, with D perhaps TRBD2 (5 bases). Trimming removed 10 bases from V and 0 bases from J, with 6 bases in between. CDR3 length: 11 amino acids. Germline lookup yields CDR1 ENHRY and CDR2 SYGVKD. CDR3 coding DNA: TGTGCCACCGGGGACCAAGAGACCCAGTACTTC. Its translation: CATGDQETQYF.

This CDR3 reads CASSDGVSETQYF. CDR3 sequence (DNA): TGTGCCAGCAGTGATGGTGTTTCCGAGACCCAGTACTTC. The chain couples TRBV2 to TRBJ2-5; D gene unclear. This CDR3 is built from 13 residues. CDR1 is SNHLY, CDR2 FYNNEI, per germline. V dropped 3 bases and J dropped 5 bases, with 10 bases sitting between them.

This clonotype was counted between two and nine times. V and J are TRBV7-6 and TRBJ2-2; 12 nucleotides line up with TRBD2. Per the germline V gene, CDR1 is SGHVS and CDR2 is FNYEAQ. The CDR3 spans 18 residues. V lost 5 bases to trimming and J lost 3 bases; unmatched junction nucleotides: 10. In DNA form, the CDR3 reads TGTGCCAGCAGCCGGGCGGCTAGCGGGGGGGCCTACACCGGGGAGCTGTTTTTT. Protein: CASSRAASGGAYTGELFF. The whole variable domain, filled in from reference TRBV7-6 and TRBJ2-2, reads GAGVSQSPRYKVTKRGQDVALRCDPISGHVSLYWYRQALGQGPEFLTYFNYEAQQDKSGLPNDRFSAERPEGSISTLTIQRTEQRDSAMYRCASSRAASGGAYTGELFFGEGSRLTVL.